This is a list of T cell receptor beta chains from one sample in a study of control samples from healthy donors and cancer patients. Assay: immunoSEQ multiplex PCR; the TCRdb copy retains only in-frame clones and omits some. The table shows about 150,000 clones, with about nine tenths occurring only once. Sequences were obtained from blood. These receptor sequences come from a man younger than 40 in good health. Both conserved end residues are part of each CDR3. A D gene is named only where the DNA matches it firmly. Clone size is not always given. Where it is, it says once, few, many or a class for expanded clones.

clone_size j_call v_call d_call cdr3_nt cdr3_aa
- TRBJ2-4 TRBV30 TRBD2 TGTGCGTTTACTAGCGTACTAGCCAAAAACATTCAGTACTTC CAFTSVLAKNIQYF
- TRBJ1-4 TRBV24-1 TRBD1 TGTGCCACCAGTGAACGTACAGGGGGCAATGAAAAACTGTTTTTT CATSERTGGNEKLFF
- TRBJ2-7 TRBV19 - TGTGCCAGTAGTATAGGAAGACCGTCCTACGAGCAGTACTTC CASSIGRPSYEQYF
- TRBJ1-5 TRBV4-2 TRBD1 TGTGCCAGCAGCCAACCTACCGGGACAGGGGGCGACCAGCCCCAGCATTTT CASSQPTGTGGDQPQHF
few TRBJ2-2 TRBV7-3 TRBD1 TGTGCCAGCAGCACAGGGGCGTACACCGGGGAGCTGTTTTTT CASSTGAYTGELFF
- TRBJ2-7 TRBV7-2 - TGTGCCAGCGGATGGGGGGCGTACGAGCAGTACTTC CASGWGAYEQYF
- TRBJ1-1 TRBV29-1 TRBD1 TGCAGCGTGCGACAGGGGGCAACTGAAGCTTTCTTT CSVRQGATEAFF
- TRBJ2-1 TRBV15 TRBD1 TGTGCCACCAGCAGAACAGGGGCCGTTTACGATGAGCAGTTCTTC CATSRTGAVYDEQFF
- TRBJ1-1 TRBV18 - TGTGCCAGCTCACCACCCACAACTGAAGCTTTCTTT CASSPPTTEAFF
- TRBJ2-1 TRBV2 - TGTGCCAGCAGGCGAAGAGGACAGCCTAATGAGCAGTTCTTC CASRRRGQPNEQFF
- TRBJ2-5 TRBV5-1 TRBD1 TGCGCCAGCAGCTTGGGGTCAGGGGGCAGGGAGACCCAGTACTTC CASSLGSGGRETQYF
- TRBJ1-2 TRBV5-4 TRBD1 TGTGCCCGCAGCCGCAGGGGGGGGGCTTACTATGGCTACACCTTC CARSRRGGAYYGYTF
- TRBJ2-1 TRBV3-1/TRBV3-2 TRBD2 TGTGCCAGCAGCCAAGAACGGACTTGCGGGGGGGAAACCTACAATGAGCAGTTCTTC CASSQERTCGGETYNEQFF
- TRBJ2-4 TRBV4-3 - TGCGCCAGCAGCCAAGATGGGGGGACCCCAAAGGCCATTCAGTACTTC CASSQDGGTPKAIQYF
- TRBJ2-5 TRBV2 - TGTGCCAGCTGGTTCGAAGAGACCCAGTACTTC CASWFEETQYF